This entry features one TCR beta chain sequence. This entry belongs to a study of OX40 agonist ivuxolimab in advanced cancers. The CDR3 loop spans 14 amino acids. V was clipped by 3 bases and J by 4 bases, with 12 bases between them. Germline assignment: CDR1 SEHNR and CDR2 FQNEAQ (reference sequence). The data were produced by immunoSEQ multiplex PCR, yet TCRdb's version contains in-frame clones alone and is incomplete. The table shows approximately 100,000 clones, with 70% to 90% occurring only once. The chain combines TRBV7-9 with TRBJ1-2, with a weak D call TRBD1 (6 bases). The sequence was obtained from an adult with an advanced solid tumor such as melanoma, head and neck, liver or kidney cancer. This specimen consisted of CD4+ or CD8+ T cells sorted from blood, obtained in a trial of the OX40 agonist ivuxolimab. DNA of the CDR3: TGTGCCAGCAGCTTGATTGGACAGAGCTATGGCTACACCTTC. This translates into CASSLIGQSYGYTF.